These T cell receptor beta chains were read from a single sample in a study of cytotoxic CD8 clonotypes in ibrutinib-treated CLL. Method: immunoSEQ multiplex PCR; TCRdb's copy keeps in-frame clones and lacks some. The data hold some 290,000 clones, with more than 65% observed a single time. The sequenced sample was PBMCs, obtained before ibrutinib treatment. The receptors here all came from a human donor with chronic lymphocytic leukemia. Both conserved end residues are part of each CDR3. The D gene is left open where the match is weak. Not all rows give a size; the values are once, few, many and, for expanded clones, a class.

clone_size	j_call	d_call	v_call	cdr3_aa	cdr3_nt
.	TRBJ2-3	.	TRBV5-1	CASSLRRLEDTQYF	TGCGCCAGCAGCCTACGTCGGCTGGAAGATACGCAGTATTTT
once	TRBJ2-4	TRBD2	TRBV2	CASRGLAGGENIQYF	TGTGCCAGCAGAGGACTAGCGGGAGGAGAAAACATTCAGTACTTC
.	TRBJ2-1	TRBD1	TRBV9	CASSGTGGGSYNEQFF	TGTGCCAGCAGCGGCACAGGGGGAGGCTCCTACAATGAGCAGTTCTTC
.	TRBJ2-7	TRBD1	TRBV5-4	CASSLEPGQGSYEQYF	TGTGCCAGCAGCTTGGAACCGGGACAGGGTTCCTACGAGCAGTACTTC
.	TRBJ2-3	.	TRBV29-1	CSVDSGDHTDTQYF	TGCAGCGTTGATTCTGGAGACCACACAGATACGCAGTATTTT
.	TRBJ2-1	.	TRBV4-3	CASSQDPGRASYNEQFF	TGCGCCAGCAGCCAAGATCCGGGCCGGGCCTCCTACAATGAGCAGTTCTTC
.	TRBJ2-1	TRBD2	TRBV27	CASSLKPYLAGTFQQFF	TGTGCCAGCAGTCTGAAACCCTATCTAGCGGGAACATTTCAGCAGTTCTTC
.	TRBJ2-1	.	TRBV4-3	CASSQSNYNEQFF	TGCGCCAGCAGCCAATCAAACTACAATGAGCAGTTCTTC
.	TRBJ2-2	.	TRBV27	CASSLYMDPTRGELFF	TGTGCCAGCAGTTTATATATGGATCCTACGAGGGGGGAGCTGTTTTTT
.	TRBJ2-1	.	TRBV4-3	CASSQELSGVNEQFF	TGCGCCAGCAGCCAAGAGCTTTCCGGGGTTAATGAGCAGTTCTTC
.	TRBJ1-2	.	TRBV4-3	CASSQGPGSYGYTF	TGCGCCAGCAGCCAAGGACCGGGTTCCTATGGCTACACCTTC
.	TRBJ2-5	.	TRBV5-4	CASSFPPGRGEQETQYF	TGTGCCAGCAGCTTCCCGCCTGGGAGAGGGGAACAAGAGACCCAGTACTTC
.	TRBJ2-3	.	TRBV29-1	CSVRGFGSTDTQYF	TGCAGCGTTAGAGGATTCGGGAGCACAGATACGCAGTATTTT
.	TRBJ2-7	.	TRBV6-5	CASSYRVSYEQYF	TGTGCCAGCAGTTACAGGGTATCCTACGAGCAGTACTTC
.	TRBJ2-5	.	TRBV4-2	CASSQATGYRALETQYF	TGTGCCAGCAGCCAAGCAACAGGGTATCGGGCTTTGGAGACCCAGTACTTC